This T cell receptor (beta chain) is drawn from a study of blood T cell repertoires in COVID-19. Study at large: Samples of COVID-19 (acute and convalescent) were obtained from the United States, Italy and Spain.

Authors' processing steps: Scientists estimated how many nucleated cells there were by amplifying reference gene primers. Generated by immunoSEQ multiplex PCR, the TCRdb table keeps only in-frame clones and is missing some. Clone size and V and J calls were adopted from that table, with D and trimming inferred from the DNA. This sample has roughly 170,000 clones, with 70% to 85% found just once. Germline trimming cut 6 bases from V and 4 bases from J; bases unmatched to any gene: 12. This CDR3 contains 16 residues. The V gene's germline CDR1 is SGHRS and CDR2 YFSETQ. The sequencing sample was made of PBMCs or T cells enriched from blood (not recorded which). The rearrangement links TRBV5-1 to TRBJ2-3; 9 bases match TRBD1. This sequence originates from a middle-aged man who had recovered from COVID-19. The DNA of the CDR3 is TGCGCCAGCACCTCGACAGGGGGGTATGCTTCAGATACGCAGTATTTT. Amino acids: CASTSTGGYASDTQYF.